This T cell receptor beta chain was sequenced during a study of cytomegalovirus exposure and HLA in healthy donors. These donors, healthy bone marrow donors, were studied. This clone was found a few times. PCR primers comprised 60 Vbeta and 13 Jbeta primers. Measured with immunoSEQ multiplex PCR; TCRdb has only the in-frame clones, and not every one. The sample holds roughly 160,000 clones, 75% to 90% seen once. The sequence came from a boy between 2 and 10 years old in good health and CMV-seronegative. Sequencing used PBMCs.

CDR3 DNA: TGTGCCAGCAGCCTGACAAGGGGACAGGTCAACGAGCAGTACTTC. Protein sequence: CASSLTRGQVNEQYF. J is TRBJ2-7 and V is TRBV7-8; the match to TRBD1 covers 8 bases. V trimming: 5 bases; J trimming: 5 bases; junction bases outside the gene matches: 11. This CDR3 is 15 amino acids long. Germline assignment: CDR1 SGHVS and CDR2 FQNEAQ. Full variable domain (remainder filled in from reference TRBV7-8 and TRBJ2-7): GAGVSQSPRYKVAKRGQDVALRCDPISGHVSLFWYQQALGQGPEFLTYFQNEAQLDKSGLPSDRFFAERPEGSVSTLKIQRTQQEDSAVYLCASSLTRGQVNEQYFGPGTRLTVT.